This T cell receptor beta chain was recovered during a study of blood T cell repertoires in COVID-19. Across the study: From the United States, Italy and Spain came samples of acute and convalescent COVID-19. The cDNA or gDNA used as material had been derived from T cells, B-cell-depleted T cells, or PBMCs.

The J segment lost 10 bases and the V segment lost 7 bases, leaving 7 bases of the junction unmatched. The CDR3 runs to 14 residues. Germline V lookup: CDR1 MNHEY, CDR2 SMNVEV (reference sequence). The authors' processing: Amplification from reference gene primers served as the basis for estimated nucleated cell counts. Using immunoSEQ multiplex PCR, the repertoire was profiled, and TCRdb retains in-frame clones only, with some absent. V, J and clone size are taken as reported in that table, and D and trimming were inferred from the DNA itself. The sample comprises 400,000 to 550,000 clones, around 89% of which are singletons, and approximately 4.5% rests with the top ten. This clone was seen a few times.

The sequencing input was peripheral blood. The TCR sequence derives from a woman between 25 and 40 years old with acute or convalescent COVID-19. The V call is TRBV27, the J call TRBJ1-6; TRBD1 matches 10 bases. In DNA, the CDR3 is TGTGCCAGCAACCCCGACAGGGGGCGATCACCCCTCCACTTT. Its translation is CASNPDRGRSPLHF.